This T cell receptor beta chain appears in the sequencing data of a study of regulatory T cells in long-lasting Graves disease. Study overall: Positive TSH receptor antibodies alongside over 5 years of antithyroid drugs were what marked Graves' disease as persistent. Study-wide results and caveats: The study found TRBV28, TRBJ1-2 and TRBJ2-5 favored in persistent disease.

This clonotype has only a few counts. Antigen: not known. The time point is: persistent/refractory GD, antithyroid drugs over 5 years with positive TRAb. PBMC-derived RNA was used for the TCR library. Graves' disease diagnoses followed American Thyroid Association guidelines. iRepertoire HTBI primers and Arm-PCR of CDR3 regions built TCR beta libraries. MiXCR, applied by TCRdb to the multiplex PCR reads, yields one record per CDR3 protein. The sample carries under 450,000 distinct CDR3 sequences, 23% recorded once. J gave up 0 bases and V 0 bases, and 8 bases lay outside the gene matches. Per germline, CDR1 MNHEY and CDR2 SVGAGI. The CDR3 has 17 residues.

The rearrangement joins TRBV6-5 to TRBJ2-7; 7 nucleotides align to TRBD1. This clonotype was obtained from a female donor with Graves disease. Sequencing used peripheral blood mononuclear cells (PBMCs), obtained when the disease was refractory, from a patient treated with antithyroid drugs. CDR3 coding DNA: TGTGCCAGCAGTTACTCGTCGAGACAGGGAAGCTCCTACGAGCAGTACTTC. This sequence encodes CASSYSSRQGSSYEQYF.